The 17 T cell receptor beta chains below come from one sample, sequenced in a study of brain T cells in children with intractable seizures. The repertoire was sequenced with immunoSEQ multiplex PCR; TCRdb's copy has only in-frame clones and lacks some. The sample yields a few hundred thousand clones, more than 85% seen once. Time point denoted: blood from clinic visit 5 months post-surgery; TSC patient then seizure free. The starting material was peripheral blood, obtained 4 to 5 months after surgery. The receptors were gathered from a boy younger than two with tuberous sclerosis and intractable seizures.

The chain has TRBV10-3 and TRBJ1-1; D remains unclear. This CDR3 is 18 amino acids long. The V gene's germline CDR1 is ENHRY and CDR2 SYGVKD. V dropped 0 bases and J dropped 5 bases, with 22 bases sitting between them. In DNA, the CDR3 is TGTGCCATCAGTGAGTCTTCCGGGTTACGGCCAGAAAAGACTGAAGCTTTCTTT. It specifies CAISESSGLRPEKTEAFF.

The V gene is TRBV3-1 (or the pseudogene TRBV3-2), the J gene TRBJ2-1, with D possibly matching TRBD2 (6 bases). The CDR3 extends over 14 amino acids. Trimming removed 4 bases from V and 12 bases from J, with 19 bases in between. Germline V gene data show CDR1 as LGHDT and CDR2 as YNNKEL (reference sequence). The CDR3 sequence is CASSLGDSRGLQFF. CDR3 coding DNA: TGTGCCAGCAGCCTCGGGGACTCCCGGGGGTTGCAGTTCTTC.

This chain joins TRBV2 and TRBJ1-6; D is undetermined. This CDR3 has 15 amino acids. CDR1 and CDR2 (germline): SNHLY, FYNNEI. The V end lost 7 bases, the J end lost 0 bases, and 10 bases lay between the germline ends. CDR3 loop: CASKSSSSYNSPLHF. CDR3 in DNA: TGTGCCAGCAAGTCGTCCAGCTCCTATAATTCACCCCTCCACTTT.

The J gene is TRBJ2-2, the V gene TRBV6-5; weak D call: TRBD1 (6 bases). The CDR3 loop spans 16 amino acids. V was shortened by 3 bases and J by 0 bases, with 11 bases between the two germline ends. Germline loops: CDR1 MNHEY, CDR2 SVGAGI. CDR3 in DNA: TGTGCCAGCAGTTATTCAGGGGCGTCGAACACCGGGGAGCTGTTTTTT. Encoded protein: CASSYSGASNTGELFF.

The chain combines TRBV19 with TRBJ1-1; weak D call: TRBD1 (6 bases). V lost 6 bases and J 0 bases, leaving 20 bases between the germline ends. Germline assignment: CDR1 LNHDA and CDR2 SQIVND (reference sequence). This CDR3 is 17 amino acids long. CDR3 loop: CASRPFGGASMNTEAFF. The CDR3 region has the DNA TGTGCCAGTAGGCCATTTGGGGGGGCGAGCATGAACACTGAAGCTTTCTTT. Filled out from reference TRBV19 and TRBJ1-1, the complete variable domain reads DGGITQSPKYLFRKEGQNVTLSCEQNLNHDAMYWYRQDPGQGLRLIYYSQIVNDFQKGDIAEGYSVSREKKESFPLTVTSAQKNPTAFYLCASRPFGGASMNTEAFFGQGTRLTVV.

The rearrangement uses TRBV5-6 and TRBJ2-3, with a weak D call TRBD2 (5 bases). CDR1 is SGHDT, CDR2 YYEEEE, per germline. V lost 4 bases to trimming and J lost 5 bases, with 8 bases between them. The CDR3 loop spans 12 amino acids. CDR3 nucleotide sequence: TGTGCCAGCAGCGGCGGGTTAGATACGCAGTATTTT. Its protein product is CASSGGLDTQYF.

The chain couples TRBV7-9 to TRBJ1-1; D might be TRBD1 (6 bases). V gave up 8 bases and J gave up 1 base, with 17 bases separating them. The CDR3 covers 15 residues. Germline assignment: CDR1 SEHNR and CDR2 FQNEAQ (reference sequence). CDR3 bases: TGTGCCAGCGGCCTCCTGACAGGTTCGAACACTGAAGCTTTCTTT. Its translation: CASGLLTGSNTEAFF.

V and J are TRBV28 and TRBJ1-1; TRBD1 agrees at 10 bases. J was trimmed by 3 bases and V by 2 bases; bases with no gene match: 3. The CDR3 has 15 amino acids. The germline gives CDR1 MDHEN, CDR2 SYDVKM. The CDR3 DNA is TGTGCCAGCAGTTTAAGGACAGGGGGGGACACTGAAGCTTTCTTT. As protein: CASSLRTGGDTEAFF.

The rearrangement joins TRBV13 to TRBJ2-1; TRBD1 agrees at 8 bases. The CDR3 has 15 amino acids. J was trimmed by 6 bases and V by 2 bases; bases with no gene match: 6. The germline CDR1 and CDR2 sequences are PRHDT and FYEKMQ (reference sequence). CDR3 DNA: TGTGCCAGCAGCTTACGGACAGGGACGTCCAATGAGCAGTTCTTC. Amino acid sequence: CASSLRTGTSNEQFF. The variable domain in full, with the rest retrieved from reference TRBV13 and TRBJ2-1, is AAGVIQSPRHLIKEKRETATLKCYPIPRHDTVYWYQQGPGQDPQFLISFYEKMQSDKGSIPDRFSAQQFSDYHSELNMSSLELGDSALYFCASSLRTGTSNEQFFGPGTRLTVL.

The CDR3 region has the DNA TGTGCCAGCACCGCCAGGGGCACGGGGACAGATACGCAGTATTTT. It encodes CASTARGTGTDTQYF. The gene calls are TRBV9 and TRBJ2-3, with D perhaps matching TRBD1 (6 bases). V gave up 6 bases and J gave up 3 bases, with 17 bases separating them. Germline-derived CDR1 and CDR2 are SGDLS and YYNGEE. The CDR3 length is 15 residues.

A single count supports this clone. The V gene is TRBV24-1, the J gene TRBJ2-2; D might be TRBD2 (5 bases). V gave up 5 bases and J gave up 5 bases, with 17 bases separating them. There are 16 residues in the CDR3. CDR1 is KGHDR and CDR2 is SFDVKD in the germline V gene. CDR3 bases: TGTGCCACCAGTGTTGGCGGGCTAGCACTAACCGGGGAGCTGTTTTTT. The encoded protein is CATSVGGLALTGELFF.

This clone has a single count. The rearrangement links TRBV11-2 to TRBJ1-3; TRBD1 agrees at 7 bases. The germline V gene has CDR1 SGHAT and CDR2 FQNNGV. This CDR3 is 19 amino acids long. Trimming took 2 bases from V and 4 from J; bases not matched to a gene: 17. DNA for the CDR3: TGTGCCAGCAGCTTAATTGCCGACAGACAGGGCGAGATAGGAAACACCATATATTTT. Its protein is CASSLIADRQGEIGNTIYF. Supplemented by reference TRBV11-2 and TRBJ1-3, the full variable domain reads EAGVAQSPRYKIIEKRQSVAFWCNPISGHATLYWYQQILGQGPKLLIQFQNNGVVDDSQLPKDRFSAERLKGVDSTLKIQPAKLEDSAVYLCASSLIADRQGEIGNTIYFGEGSWLTVV.

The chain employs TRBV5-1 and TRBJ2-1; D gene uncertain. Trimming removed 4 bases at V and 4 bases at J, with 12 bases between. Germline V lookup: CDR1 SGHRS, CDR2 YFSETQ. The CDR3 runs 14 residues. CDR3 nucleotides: TGCGCCAGCAGCCCCCGGGTACAGTACAATGAGCAGTTCTTC. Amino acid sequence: CASSPRVQYNEQFF. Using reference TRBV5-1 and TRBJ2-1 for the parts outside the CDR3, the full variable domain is KAGVTQTPRYLIKTRGQQVTLSCSPISGHRSVSWYQQTPGQGLQFLFEYFSETQRNKGNFPGRFSGRQFSNSRSEMNVSTLELGDSALYLCASSPRVQYNEQFFGPGTRLTVL.

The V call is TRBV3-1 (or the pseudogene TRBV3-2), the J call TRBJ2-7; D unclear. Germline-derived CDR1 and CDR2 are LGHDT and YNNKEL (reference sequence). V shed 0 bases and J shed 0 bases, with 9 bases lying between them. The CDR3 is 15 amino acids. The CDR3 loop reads CASSQDPLSSYEQYF. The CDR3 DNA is TGTGCCAGCAGCCAAGATCCTCTAAGCTCCTACGAGCAGTACTTC.

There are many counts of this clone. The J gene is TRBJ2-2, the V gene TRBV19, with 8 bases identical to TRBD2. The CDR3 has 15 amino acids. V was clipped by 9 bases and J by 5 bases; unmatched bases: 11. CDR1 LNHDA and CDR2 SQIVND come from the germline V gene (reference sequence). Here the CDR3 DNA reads TGTGCCAGCATCTCGGGGGGGCTTTGGACCGGGGAGCTGTTTTTT. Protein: CASISGGLWTGELFF. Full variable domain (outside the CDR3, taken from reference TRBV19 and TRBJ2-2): DGGITQSPKYLFRKEGQNVTLSCEQNLNHDAMYWYRQDPGQGLRLIYYSQIVNDFQKGDIAEGYSVSREKKESFPLTVTSAQKNPTAFYLCASISGGLWTGELFFGEGSRLTVL.

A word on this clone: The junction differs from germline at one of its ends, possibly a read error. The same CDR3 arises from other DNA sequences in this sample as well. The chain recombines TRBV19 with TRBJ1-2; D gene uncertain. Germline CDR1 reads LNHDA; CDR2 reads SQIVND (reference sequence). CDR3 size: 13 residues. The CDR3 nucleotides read TGTGCCAGTTGCCTCGGGAATTCGGATGGCTACACCTTT. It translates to CASCLGNSDGYTF.

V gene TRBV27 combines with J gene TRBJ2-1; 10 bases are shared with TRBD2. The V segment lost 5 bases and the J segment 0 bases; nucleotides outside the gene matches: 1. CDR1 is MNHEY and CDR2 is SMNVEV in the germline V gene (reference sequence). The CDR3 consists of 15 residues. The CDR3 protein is CASSTSGISYNEQFF. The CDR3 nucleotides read TGTGCCAGCAGTACTAGCGGGATCTCCTACAATGAGCAGTTCTTC.